This T cell receptor beta chain was identified in a study of blood T cell repertoires in COVID-19 (dated by TCRdb to about 2020). Notes on the research overall: Samples covering the acute and convalescent phases of COVID-19 were provided by collaborators in the United States, Italy and Spain. Nearly every sample came with metadata listing a de-identified subject ID, COVID-19 status, age in years and sex. The material from the prospective study consisted of cDNA or gDNA derived from T cells, B-cell-depleted T cells, or PBMCs. Where available, HLA class I and class II types were obtained from metadata supplied by the sample provider rather than from assay-based typing. Samples were obtained from the ongoing ImmuneRACE study (first 160 participants) and from over a thousand subjects provided by 6 global collaborators. A freely available public database, intended as a resource for researchers studying the immune response to SARS-CoV-2, is where the repertoires were released. The dataset comprised deeply sampled blood TCRbeta repertoires from subjects exposed to, actively infected with, or recovered from COVID-19. The research as a whole found: The quantity of clinical and demographic metadata differed by source and by participant and was supplied without curation.

On this clone: The clone's antigen remains unknown. The record has no base qualities; no much larger clone is one base away.

Enrolling through a virtual design, the prospective study's participants ranged in age from about 18 to 100 years and lived across more than 20 United States geographic areas. To assign participants to cohorts, the prospective study relied on clinical history that participants themselves reported in a screening survey and a study questionnaire. Exposed participants had been in contact with someone with a PCR-confirmed or clinician-diagnosed COVID-19 case within 2 weeks of study entry. In the prospective study, whole blood, serum and a nasopharyngeal or oropharyngeal swab were collected from each participant by mobile phlebotomists. Over a roughly 2-month period, participants in the prospective study had the option of providing additional blood draws and questionnaires. Blood samples from the prospective study were shipped frozen or at room temperature prior to DNA extraction. Taken from the germline V gene, the CDR1 and CDR2 loops are MNHNS and SASEGT. The CDR3 holds 14 amino acids from the cysteine to the phenylalanine. Only the CDR3 portion is preserved as DNA: 42 bases, with reading frame beginning at the first base. The junction carries 12 bases between V and J, which are trimmed by 2 bases and 5 bases respectively.

The immunoSEQ Assay, a bias-controlled multiplex PCR, was used to amplify TCRbeta CDR3 regions from genomic DNA. The authors processed their data as follows. The number of nucleated cells in each sample was estimated from the amplification of reference gene primers within the assay. To quantify the absolute abundance of each unique TCRbeta CDR3 rearrangement, sequence reads were collapsed and filtered. For each sample, productive Simpson clonality was calculated as the square root of Simpson's diversity index across productive rearrangements. TCRdb took this table from immuneACCESS and kept in-frame rearrangements with V and J called. Such tables lack part of the clones; where checked against another copy, unresolved V genes explain under half of the gap, and the rest is unexplained. The D gene and trimming were derived from the DNA, and the V and J assignments and clone size from that table. The sample records 200,000 or so clones, approximately 83% of which are singletons. Jointly, the top ten make up nearly 5% of the sample.

The chain employs TRBV6-1 and TRBJ2-5, with TRBD2 as a weak D call on 5 bases. This clonotype was obtained from a woman aged 50 to 65 who had been exposed to COVID-19. Sequencing input: PBMCs or T cells enriched from blood (not recorded which). The DNA is as follows: TGTGCCAGCAGTGAAAGCGCGGGCCGGGAGACCCAGTACTTC. It translates as CASSESAGRETQYF.